This T cell receptor (beta chain) was identified during a study of identical twins. Findings of the study overall: Memory repertoires showed no such pattern, whereas abundant cord blood beta clonotypes carried fewer insertions.

The CDR3 extends over 17 amino acids. Trimming cost V 1 base and J 3 bases, with 17 bases left between them. CDR1 is SGHTA and CDR2 is FQGNSA in the germline V gene. This clonotype came up many times. What it binds is unknown. A single record per CDR3 protein comes from TCRdb applying MiXCR to the 5' RACE reads. The sample shows about 210,000 distinct CDR3 sequences, 9.4% of them seen only once. This rearrangement joins TRBV7-2 to TRBJ2-3, with D possibly being TRBD1 or TRBD2 (5 bases each). The TCR originated in a woman aged 18-29 years in good health. Sequencing was carried out using memory (CD45RO+) T cells sorted from blood. DNA for the CDR3: TGTGCCAGCAGCTTAGGCGACAGCCGGCTAGCAACAGATACGCAGTATTTT. Translation gives CASSLGDSRLATDTQYF. The variable domain in full, completed from reference TRBV7-2 and TRBJ2-3, reads GAGVSQSPSNKVTEKGKDVELRCDPISGHTALYWYRQSLGQGLEFLIYFQGNSAPDKSGLPSDRFSAERTGGSVSTLTIQRTQQEDSAVYLCASSLGDSRLATDTQYFGPGTRLTVL.